The clone carrying this T cell receptor (beta chain) was seen just once. Its antigen is currently unknown. The PCR used 60 Vbeta and 13 Jbeta primers. Only in-frame clones appear in the TCRdb table, and some are missing; sequencing was by immunoSEQ multiplex PCR. The top ten clones hold around 2.1% of a sample with 100,000 or so clones, around 75% of them seen once. Germline-derived CDR1 and CDR2 are MGHRA and YSYEKL. The CDR3 sequence is 16 residues long. The J segment lost 4 bases and the V segment lost 4 bases, leaving 7 bases of the junction unmatched. The sample originates from a study of cytomegalovirus exposure and HLA in healthy donors. General study results and limits: Both high specificity and high sensitivity reportedly marked the classifier's diagnosis of cytomegalovirus status.

The sample taken for sequencing was PBMCs. The chain carries TRBV4-1 and TRBJ2-3; 11 bases align to TRBD2. This TCR came from a young man in good health and CMV-seronegative. The CDR3 spells CASSPLAGGPSDTQYF. As DNA, the CDR3 is TGCGCCAGCAGCCCCTTAGCGGGAGGGCCCTCAGATACGCAGTATTTT.